One sample yielded the 23 T cell receptor beta chains listed below, sequenced in a study of beta chain features in type 1 diabetes. Study observations and caveats: All four CD4+ subsets of Type 1 diabetes patients contained TCRB CDR3s that were moderately but significantly shorter.

The authors reverse transcribed all of the isolated RNA, so sequencing captured expressed TCRB transcripts. The repertoire was sequenced with immunoSEQ multiplex PCR; TCRdb's copy has only in-frame clones and lacks some. Here the sample spans about 150,000 clones, approximately 8.7% being singletons. Their recognized antigens are unknown. The sequenced sample was central memory CD4+ T cells from blood. Receptors originate from a woman in her twenties or thirties with type 1 diabetes.

The chain couples TRBV5-1 to TRBJ2-3; TRBD1 is a possible D gene (6 bases). Germline assignment: CDR1 SGHRS and CDR2 YFSETQ. CDR3 length: 15 residues. V lost 3 bases to trimming and J lost 1 base, with 12 bases between them. CDR3 nucleotide sequence: TGCGCCAGCAGCTCCGACAGGCCCGGCACAGATACGCAGTATTTT. It yields the protein CASSSDRPGTDTQYF. Variable domain in full (rest from reference TRBV5-1 and TRBJ2-3): KAGVTQTPRYLIKTRGQQVTLSCSPISGHRSVSWYQQTPGQGLQFLFEYFSETQRNKGNFPGRFSGRQFSNSRSEMNVSTLELGDSALYLCASSSDRPGTDTQYFGPGTRLTVL.

This clone was observed a handful of times. This chain joins TRBV25-1 and TRBJ1-2; D is possibly TRBD1 (6 bases). V was shortened by 8 bases and J by 3 bases, with 16 bases between the two germline ends. This CDR3 comprises 14 residues. Germline CDR1 and CDR2: MGHDK and SYGVNS. DNA of the CDR3: TGTGCCAGCGGGGGAAACAGGGATCACTATGGCTACACCTTC. This encodes CASGGNRDHYGYTF.

The DNA for the CDR3 is TGTGCCAGCAGCTTCTCTAGCGAGCAGTACTTC. This encodes CASSFSSEQYF. V and J are TRBV7-8 and TRBJ2-7; no clear D gene. V was pared by 3 bases and J by 6 bases, with 6 bases between. Germline V lookup: CDR1 SGHVS, CDR2 FQNEAQ. The CDR3 extends over 11 amino acids.

This clone turned up a few times. Other DNA sequences in this specimen translate into the identical CDR3. The chain carries TRBV5-1 and TRBJ2-1, with D tentatively TRBD1 (6 bases). Germline CDR1 is SGHRS and CDR2 is YFSETQ. This CDR3 is built from 14 residues. The ends were cut back, 0 bases at V and 10 bases at J, with 14 bases in the middle. The CDR3 region has the DNA TGCGCCAGCAGCTTGGACCCCACAGGGTCGGAGCAGTTCTTC. Protein: CASSLDPTGSEQFF.

In its sample, this clone was seen a few times. This rearrangement joins TRBV5-1 to TRBJ2-1; the D is unclear. V was shortened by 0 bases and J by 7 bases, with 17 bases between the two germline ends. Germline V gene sequence: CDR1 SGHRS, CDR2 YFSETQ. The CDR3 totals 16 residues. CDR3 nucleotides: TGCGCCAGCAGCTTGGAAAGGCTAGTCGTGGGTAATGAGCAGTTCTTC. Its protein product is CASSLERLVVGNEQFF.

Only a few counts were recorded for this clone. The rearrangement uses TRBV5-1 and TRBJ2-1; 10 nucleotides line up with TRBD2. The germline gives CDR1 SGHRS, CDR2 YFSETQ. The CDR3 spans 16 residues. V was pared by 4 bases and J by 8 bases, with 12 bases of the junction left unmatched. The CDR3 DNA is TGCGCCAGCAGCCGGTCCTCTAGCGGGAGAATGGATGAGCAGTTCTTC. Translated, it gives CASSRSSSGRMDEQFF.

In this sample, this clone turned up a few times. This sample includes further DNA sequences coding for the same CDR3. This chain joins TRBV18 and TRBJ1-1; weak D call: TRBD1 (5 bases). Germline V gene sequence: CDR1 KGHSH, CDR2 LQKENI. This CDR3 spans 13 amino acids. V was clipped by 3 bases and J by 3 bases, with 8 bases between them. DNA of the CDR3: TGTGCCAGCTCACCGGGCAGGGACACTGAAGCTTTCTTT. It is translated as CASSPGRDTEAFF.

This clone was recorded a few times. The same CDR3 also results from other DNA sequences found in this sample. V gene TRBV19 combines with J gene TRBJ2-1; D perhaps matches TRBD2 (6 bases). The germline V gene has CDR1 LNHDA and CDR2 SQIVND (reference sequence). The CDR3 sequence is 14 residues long. V was cut by 2 bases and J by 5 bases, with 10 bases left in between. As DNA, the CDR3 is TGTGCCAGTAGTATAAAAGGAGGGGACAATGAGCAGTTCTTC. Amino acids: CASSIKGGDNEQFF.

The chain uses TRBV7-2 and TRBJ2-3; no reliable D call. The germline V gene has CDR1 SGHTA and CDR2 FQGNSA. This CDR3 spans 13 amino acids. The V end was cut by 3 bases, the J end by 2 bases, with 6 bases between. The CDR3 protein is CASSFGPTDTQYF. The CDR3 coding sequence is TGTGCCAGCAGCTTTGGGCCCACAGATACGCAGTATTTT.

To note about this clone: At one end, the junction sequence differs from germline, possibly due to a read error. Here the CDR3 reads CSVEEGTSGRGEQFF. CDR3 sequence (DNA): TGCAGCGTCGAAGAAGGGACTAGCGGGAGGGGGGAGCAGTTCTTC. The V gene is TRBV29-1, the J gene TRBJ2-1, with 16 bases identical to TRBD2. This CDR3 has 15 amino acids. Germline V CDR1 and CDR2: SQVTM, ANQGSEA.

The rearrangement links TRBV29-1 to TRBJ2-1; 10 bases map to TRBD2. V lost 2 bases to trimming and J lost 4 bases; unmatched junction nucleotides: 8. The CDR3 length is 16 residues. The V gene's germline CDR1 is SQVTM and CDR2 ANQGSEA. The chain's CDR3 is CSVEIGTSGTYNEQFF. CDR3 sequence (DNA): TGCAGCGTTGAAATTGGCACTAGCGGGACATACAATGAGCAGTTCTTC.

CDR3 DNA sequence: TGTGCAAGTCGCTTCCAGCAGGCGGGGGGCGCTTACACTGAAGCTTTCTTT. Its translation: CASRFQQAGGAYTEAFF. V usage is TRBV12-2 and J usage is TRBJ1-1. TRBV12-2 is a known pseudogene. The CDR3 length is 17 residues.

This chain uses TRBV16 with TRBJ2-2; D may be TRBD2 (6 bases). CDR3 length: 15 amino acids. V was clipped by 4 bases and J by 8 bases, with 17 bases between them. CDR1 is KGHSY and CDR2 is FQNENV in the germline V gene. CDR3 in amino acids: CASSRRDSLTGELFF. The DNA for the CDR3 is TGTGCCAGCAGCCGACGGGACTCCCTGACTGGGGAGCTGTTTTTT.

This chain joins TRBV2 and TRBJ1-4; D not resolved. Germline values: CDR1 SNHLY, CDR2 FYNNEI. Between the trimmed V and J ends, which lost 8 bases and 7 bases, there was a span of 11 bases. The CDR3 covers 12 residues. CDR3 DNA sequence: TGTGCCAGCCGGAAGGAGGGTGAAAAACTGTTTTTT. Encoded protein: CASRKEGEKLFF.

The chain links TRBV5-1 to TRBJ2-3; 7 nucleotides align to TRBD2. The J segment lost 8 bases and the V segment lost 4 bases, leaving 10 bases of the junction unmatched. The CDR3 has 14 residues. Germline-derived CDR1 and CDR2 are SGHRS and YFSETQ. The CDR3 sequence: CASSPGLIGLTQYF. The CDR3 nucleotides read TGCGCCAGCAGCCCGGGACTAATTGGTCTTACGCAGTATTTT.

A few counts support this clone. The V and J genes are TRBV2 and TRBJ2-1; tentatively, D is TRBD1 (5 bases). Germline V gives CDR1 SNHLY, CDR2 FYNNEI. V lost 7 bases and J lost 9, with 10 bases in between. The CDR3 has 11 residues. In nucleotides, the CDR3 is TGTGCCAGCATAAAGGGGCGTGAGCAGTTCTTC. As protein: CASIKGREQFF.

The V call is TRBV28, the J call TRBJ1-3; D is unclear. The germline CDR1 and CDR2 sequences are MDHEN and SYDVKM. The CDR3 loop spans 12 amino acids. Trimming cost V 4 bases and J 7 bases, with 8 bases left between them. This chain's CDR3 is CASSSRLNTIYF. The CDR3 nucleotides read TGTGCCAGCAGTTCTCGTCTCAACACCATATATTTT.

This clone was counted between two and nine times. The gene calls are TRBV4-2 and TRBJ2-7; a weak D match, TRBD1 (5 bases). The germline V gene has CDR1 LGHNA and CDR2 YNFKEQ. The CDR3 covers 15 residues. Deletions cut 0 bases from V and 3 bases from J, with 12 bases between. The CDR3 DNA sequence: TGTGCCAGCAGCCAAGATGGACAAAAAGGCTACGAGCAGTACTTC. Amino acids: CASSQDGQKGYEQYF.

Only a few counts were recorded for this clone. The chain links TRBV7-2 to TRBJ1-4, with D possibly being TRBD1 (5 bases). The germline CDR1 and CDR2 sequences are SGHTA and FQGNSA. The CDR3 totals 14 residues. V was clipped by 4 bases and J by 7 bases, with 13 bases between them. Written as DNA, the CDR3 is TGTGCCAGCAGCTCGGAGACGGGGGTTGAAAAACTGTTTTTT. As protein: CASSSETGVEKLFF. The full variable domain, completed using reference TRBV7-2 and TRBJ1-4, is GAGVSQSPSNKVTEKGKDVELRCDPISGHTALYWYRQSLGQGLEFLIYFQGNSAPDKSGLPSDRFSAERTGGSVSTLTIQRTQQEDSAVYLCASSSETGVEKLFFGSGTQLSVL.

There are a few counts of this clone. Here the CDR3 reads CASSLQGMAGTEAFF. In DNA form, the CDR3 reads TGTGCCAGCAGCCTACAGGGGATGGCGGGCACTGAAGCTTTCTTT. The rearrangement links TRBV7-9 to TRBJ1-1; 7 bases map to TRBD1. V lost 5 bases, J lost 4 bases, and 10 bases stayed unmatched. This CDR3 is 15 amino acids long. Germline CDR1 SEHNR, CDR2 FQNEAQ (reference sequence).

This clone has more than one count but fewer than ten. The chain employs TRBV29-1 and TRBJ2-7; TRBD2 matches at 9 bases. V trimming: 3 bases; J trimming: 0 bases; junction bases outside the gene matches: 0. Germline V gives CDR1 SQVTM, CDR2 ANQGSEA. CDR3 length: 13 amino acids. CDR3 region: CSVDSGSSYEQYF. Here the CDR3 DNA reads TGCAGCGTTGATAGCGGGAGCTCCTACGAGCAGTACTTC.

This chain links TRBV19 with TRBJ1-4; D gene uncertain. Between the trimmed V and J ends, which lost 5 bases and 7 bases, there was a span of 8 bases. From germline, CDR1 is LNHDA and CDR2 SQIVND (reference sequence). The CDR3 consists of 12 residues. The CDR3 reads CASSSRFEKLFF. In nucleotides, the CDR3 is TGTGCCAGTAGTTCCAGATTTGAAAAACTGTTTTTT.

The chain couples TRBV7-9 to TRBJ1-2, with D possibly TRBD1 on 5 matching bases. The V gene's germline CDR1 is SEHNR and CDR2 FQNEAQ (reference sequence). V lost 2 bases and J 5 bases, leaving 9 bases between the germline ends. The CDR3 spans 13 residues. This CDR3 reads CASSLRGAYGYTF. In DNA form, the CDR3 reads TGTGCCAGCAGCTTACGCGGGGCATATGGCTACACCTTC. The full variable domain, rest sourced from reference TRBV7-9 and TRBJ1-2, is DTGVSQNPRHKITKRGQNVTFRCDPISEHNRLYWYRQTLGQGPEFLTYFQNEAQLEKSRLLSDRFSAERPKGSFSTLEIQRTEQGDSAMYLCASSLRGAYGYTFGSGTRLTVV.